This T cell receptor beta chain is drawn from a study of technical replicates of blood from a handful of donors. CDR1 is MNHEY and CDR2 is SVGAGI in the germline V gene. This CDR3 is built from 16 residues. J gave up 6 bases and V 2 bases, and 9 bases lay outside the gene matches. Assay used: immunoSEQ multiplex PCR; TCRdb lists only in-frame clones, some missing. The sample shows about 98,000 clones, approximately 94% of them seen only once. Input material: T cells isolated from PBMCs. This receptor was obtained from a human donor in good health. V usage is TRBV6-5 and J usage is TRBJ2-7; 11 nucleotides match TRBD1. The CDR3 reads CASSYTGQGALFEQYF. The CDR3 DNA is TGTGCCAGCAGTTACACCGGACAGGGGGCTCTCTTCGAGCAGTACTTC.